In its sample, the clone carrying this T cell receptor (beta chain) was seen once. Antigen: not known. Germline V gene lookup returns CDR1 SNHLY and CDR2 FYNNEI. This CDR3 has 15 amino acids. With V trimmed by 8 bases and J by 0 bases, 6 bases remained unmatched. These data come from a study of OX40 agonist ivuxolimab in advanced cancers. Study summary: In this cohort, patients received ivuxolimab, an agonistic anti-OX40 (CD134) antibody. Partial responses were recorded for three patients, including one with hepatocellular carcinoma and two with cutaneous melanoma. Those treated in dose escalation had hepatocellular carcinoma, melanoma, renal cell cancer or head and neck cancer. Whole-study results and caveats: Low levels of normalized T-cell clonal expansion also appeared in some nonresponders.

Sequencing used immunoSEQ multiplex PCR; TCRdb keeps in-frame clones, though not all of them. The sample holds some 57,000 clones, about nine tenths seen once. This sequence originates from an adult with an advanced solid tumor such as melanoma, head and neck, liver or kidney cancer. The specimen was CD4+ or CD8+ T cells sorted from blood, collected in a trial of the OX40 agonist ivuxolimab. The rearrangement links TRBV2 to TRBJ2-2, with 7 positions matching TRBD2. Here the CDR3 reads CASREGLANTGELFF. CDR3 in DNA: TGTGCCAGCCGGGAAGGACTAGCGAACACCGGGGAGCTGTTTTTT.